The rows below give T cell receptor beta chains drawn from one sample of a study of blood T cell repertoires in COVID-19. The repertoire was sequenced with immunoSEQ multiplex PCR; TCRdb's copy has only in-frame clones and lacks some. Of tens of thousands of clones detected, roughly 85% appear once; the ten largest clones hold 1.4%. Sequencing input: peripheral blood. These receptors were collected from a woman aged 55-69 years with acute or convalescent COVID-19. Each CDR3 is given with its conserved first and last residue. A D gene is named only where the DNA matches it firmly. Expanded clones get a size class; other rows say once, few or many, or leave the size out.

>-|TRBV6-1|TRBJ1-5|-
TGTGCCAGCAGTGAATCCAGGGCACCCGGCAATCAGCCCCAGCATTTT
CASSESRAPGNQPQHF
>TRBD1|TRBV2|TRBJ2-4|-
TGTGCCAGCAGTGAAGATAGGCAGGGGGACATTCAGTACTTC
CASSEDRQGDIQYF
>-|TRBV4-1|TRBJ1-2|-
TGCGCCAGCAGCCAAGAGGGTGTAACCAGGGGTTATGGCTACACCTTC
CASSQEGVTRGYGYTF
>TRBD2|TRBV30|TRBJ2-3|-
TGTGCCTGGAGTGCGACTAGCGGGGGGCCTAGCACAGATACGCAGTATTTT
CAWSATSGGPSTDTQYF
>TRBD1|TRBV19|TRBJ1-2|once
TGTGCCAGTAGTACGGACAGGGGGCTTCGTTATGGCTACACCTTC
CASSTDRGLRYGYTF
>-|TRBV29-1|TRBJ1-1|-
TGCAGCGCCCCCGGACAGCACACTGAAGCTTTCTTT
CSAPGQHTEAFF
>-|TRBV15|TRBJ1-2|once
TGTGCCACCAGCAGAGACTCCCGCGATGGCTACACCTTC
CATSRDSRDGYTF
>TRBD1|TRBV10-3|TRBJ2-3|-
TGTGCCATCAGGCCGGGACAGGGACAATCAGATACGCAGTATTTT
CAIRPGQGQSDTQYF
>-|TRBV29-1|TRBJ2-3|-
TGCAGCGTTAGAGCTAACACAGATACGCAGTATTTT
CSVRANTDTQYF
>TRBD2|TRBV15|TRBJ2-1|-
TGTGCCACCAGCAGCGGGGCTAGCGGAACCTACAATGAGCAGTTCTTC
CATSSGASGTYNEQFF